These 14 T cell receptor beta chains were all obtained from the same sample, sequenced in a study of PD-L1 blockade in urothelial cancer. The data were produced by immunoSEQ multiplex PCR, yet TCRdb's version contains in-frame clones alone and is incomplete. The data show 90,000 or so clones, roughly 89% seen once. Time point reported: pretreatment peripheral blood. The starting material was PBMCs, obtained around atezolizumab (anti-PD-L1) treatment. The receptors derive from a man aged 60 to 69 with urothelial cancer.

This rearrangement joins TRBV6-5 to TRBJ2-2, with D tentatively TRBD1 (5 bases). The CDR3 is 15 residues long. CDR1 is MNHEY and CDR2 is SVGAGI in the germline V gene. V lost 8 bases and J 4 bases, leaving 17 bases between the germline ends. The CDR3 DNA follows: TGTGCCAGCGGATCCCCAGAGACAGCCACCGGGGAGCTGTTTTTT. Translated: CASGSPETATGELFF.

Details on this clone: The junction and the germline gene differ at one end; a read error may be behind it. J is TRBJ1-1 and V is TRBV19; TRBD1 matches 10 bases. Germline V gene sequence: CDR1 LNHDA, CDR2 SQIVND (reference sequence). This CDR3 comprises 13 residues. CDR3 residues: CATSRDRGQRKQF. The DNA for the CDR3 is TGTGCCACCTCCCGGGACAGGGGCCAAAGAAAACAATTT.

The gene calls are TRBV6-1 and TRBJ1-2; TRBD1 aligns across 9 bases. J lost 8 bases, V lost 7 bases, and 5 bases had no gene match. From germline, CDR1 is MNHNS and CDR2 SASEGT. CDR3 length: 12 amino acids. The DNA of the CDR3 is TGTGCCAGCAACCACAGGGGGCGAGGCTACACCTTC. Protein sequence: CASNHRGRGYTF.

The V call is TRBV28, the J call TRBJ2-1; 8 positions match TRBD2. The V gene end was trimmed by 3 bases and the J gene end by 7 bases; junction bases not matched to a gene: 8. The CDR3 has 15 amino acids. Germline loops: CDR1 MDHEN, CDR2 SYDVKM. CDR3 DNA: TGTGCCAGCAGTTTTTTGGCGGGAGGCCCTAATGAGCAGTTCTTC. Its protein is CASSFLAGGPNEQFF.

The V gene is TRBV6-6, the J gene TRBJ1-1; D may be TRBD1 (5 bases). Germline CDR1 reads MNHNY; CDR2 reads SVGAGI (reference sequence). V lost 1 base, J lost 0 bases, and 9 bases lay in between. This CDR3 is 15 amino acids long. This chain's CDR3 is CASSYYQGMNTEAFF. CDR3 nucleotides: TGTGCCAGCAGTTACTATCAGGGCATGAACACTGAAGCTTTCTTT.

This sequence joins TRBV5-1 and TRBJ2-3; possible D gene TRBD1, 6 bases. Trimming left V 1 base short and J 4 bases short, with 10 bases between. The CDR3 totals 14 residues. In germline, CDR1 is SGHRS, CDR2 YFSETQ. The CDR3 spells CASSLLWGPDTQYF. As DNA, the CDR3 is TGCGCCAGCAGCTTGCTCTGGGGGCCAGATACGCAGTATTTT.

The chain uses TRBV6-6 and TRBJ2-3; possibly TRBD2 for D (6 bases). V lost 6 bases to trimming and J lost 3 bases, with 13 bases between them. Looked up from germline, CDR1 is MNHNY and CDR2 is SVGAGI (reference sequence). This CDR3 is built from 14 residues. For the CDR3, the DNA is TGTGCCAGCAGAGCCCGCGGGGAAACAGATACGCAGTATTTT. It is translated as CASRARGETDTQYF.

The chain couples TRBV7-9 to TRBJ1-2; D not certain. Trimming stripped 2 bases from V and 5 bases from J, with 9 bases between. The CDR3 consists of 13 residues. Per the germline V gene, CDR1 is SEHNR and CDR2 is FQNEAQ (reference sequence). The CDR3 bases are TGTGCCAGCAGCTTACGAGGGTTATATGGCTACACCTTC. It codes for CASSLRGLYGYTF.

The V gene is TRBV5-1, the J gene TRBJ1-1; D is uncertain. Trimming took 3 bases from V and 0 from J, leaving 9 bases between them. The CDR3 has 14 residues. The germline V gene has CDR1 SGHRS and CDR2 YFSETQ. For the CDR3, the DNA is TGCGCCAGCAGCTCGAGTGCGGTGAACACTGAAGCTTTCTTT. As protein: CASSSSAVNTEAFF.

This clone was seen just once. This sequence joins TRBV7-3 and TRBJ2-3; 9 bases line up with TRBD2. V gave up 2 bases and J gave up 1 base; unmatched junction bases: 4. Germline V CDR1 and CDR2: SGHTA, FQGTGA. This CDR3 is built from 16 residues. The CDR3 sequence: CASSLGRGGGTDTQYF. In DNA, the CDR3 is TGTGCCAGCAGCTTAGGCCGCGGGGGGGGCACAGATACGCAGTATTTT.

The CDR3 region is CARTTSRTSGDSYEQYF. CDR3 nucleotide sequence: TGTGCCAGGACAACAAGTAGGACTAGCGGGGACTCCTACGAGCAGTACTTC. This chain uses TRBV21-1 with TRBJ2-7; the table assigns TRBD2, which was not confirmed against the DNA. TRBV21-1 is reported as a pseudogene. The CDR3 covers 17 residues.

This clone has a handful of counts. The CDR3 is CASSAHPDIASNQPQHF. The CDR3 DNA is TGTGCCAGCAGTGCCCACCCGGACATTGCAAGCAATCAGCCCCAGCATTTT. The genes are TRBV2 and TRBJ1-5; tentatively, D is TRBD1 (5 bases). The length of the CDR3 is 17 residues. Between the trimmed V and J ends, which lost 4 bases and 1 base, there was a span of 17 bases. Germline V gene data show CDR1 as SNHLY and CDR2 as FYNNEI.

The chain couples TRBV18 to TRBJ2-3, with 11 bases lining up with TRBD2. In germline, CDR1 is KGHSH, CDR2 LQKENI. Germline trimming cut 1 base from V and 0 bases from J; bases unmatched to any gene: 12. CDR3 length: 20 residues. Here the CDR3 reads CASSPLSIAGGSSSTDTQYF. The CDR3 DNA reads as TGTGCCAGCTCACCACTCTCGATAGCGGGGGGGTCCTCTAGCACAGATACGCAGTATTTT.

This clone occurred once. The V call is TRBV19, the J call TRBJ1-2; D remains ambiguous. Germline CDR1 LNHDA, CDR2 SQIVND (reference sequence). With 7 bases removed from V and 4 bases from J, the gap between germline ends came to 13 bases. CDR3 size: 13 residues. CDR3 residues: CASTGLDPYGYTF. CDR3 bases: TGTGCCAGTACCGGGTTGGATCCCTATGGCTACACCTTC.